These 11 T cell receptor beta chains originate from one sample sequenced in a study of cytomegalovirus exposure and HLA in healthy donors. The primer mix had 60 Vbeta and 13 Jbeta primers. Libraries were prepared by immunoSEQ multiplex PCR; TCRdb keeps only in-frame clonotypes and omits some of them. The profile shows 55,000 to 80,000 clones, around 67% of them singletons. The sequencing sample was made of PBMCs. The receptors here all came from a woman aged 25 to 39 in good health and CMV-seronegative.

This chain joins TRBV11-2 and TRBJ2-1; D not certain. Germline CDR1 SGHAT, CDR2 FQNNGV. This CDR3 comprises 15 residues. V dropped 5 bases and J dropped 1 base, with 12 bases sitting between them. This CDR3 reads CASSPGYLSYNEQFF. In DNA form, the CDR3 reads TGTGCCAGCAGCCCCGGGTACCTTTCCTACAATGAGCAGTTCTTC.

This clone was seen a few times. This chain uses TRBV6-1 with TRBJ2-2; 12 nucleotides line up with TRBD2. Germline assignment: CDR1 MNHNS and CDR2 SASEGT. This CDR3 spans 15 amino acids. J was trimmed by 4 bases and V by 8 bases; bases with no gene match: 5. The CDR3 nucleotides are TGTGCCAGCGTTGAACTAGCGGGGGGCACCGGGGAGCTGTTTTTT. Translating gives CASVELAGGTGELFF.

The chain combines TRBV28 with TRBJ1-2; 11 bases match TRBD1. The CDR3 contains 14 residues. V dropped 2 bases and J dropped 6; count of bases not matched to a gene: 2. From germline, CDR1 is MDHEN and CDR2 SYDVKM. The DNA of the CDR3 is TGTGCCAGCAGTTTAGGACAGGGGGCTAATGGCTACACCTTC. Translation gives CASSLGQGANGYTF.

This chain joins TRBV2 and TRBJ2-1, with TRBD1 matching over 7 bases. Unmatched junction bases numbered 2, after V lost 4 bases and J lost 5 bases. In germline, CDR1 is SNHLY, CDR2 FYNNEI. The CDR3 contains 13 residues. The CDR3 reads CASSAGTDNEQFF. The CDR3 nucleotides are TGTGCCAGCAGTGCGGGGACAGACAATGAGCAGTTCTTC.

This clone came up a few times. This chain joins TRBV7-2 and TRBJ2-1; 10 bases line up with TRBD2. The CDR3 length is 16 residues. Trimming removed 1 base from V and 8 bases from J; junction bases left unmatched: 8. In germline, CDR1 is SGHTA, CDR2 FQGNSA. The CDR3 DNA reads TGTGCCAGCAGCTTAGGGACTAGCGGTGCCTGGGATGAGCAGTTCTTC. This sequence encodes CASSLGTSGAWDEQFF. The variable domain in full, with the rest retrieved from reference TRBV7-2 and TRBJ2-1, is GAGVSQSPSNKVTEKGKDVELRCDPISGHTALYWYRQSLGQGLEFLIYFQGNSAPDKSGLPSDRFSAERTGGSVSTLTIQRTQQEDSAVYLCASSLGTSGAWDEQFFGPGTRLTVL.

This clone is a singleton in its sample. The rearrangement joins TRBV6-5 to TRBJ2-1; D is uncertain. The CDR3 has 11 residues. Germline V gene sequence: CDR1 MNHEY, CDR2 SVGAGI. The V end was cut by 4 bases, the J end by 10 bases, with 8 bases between. CDR3 sequence reads: CASSSPREQFF. For the CDR3, the DNA is TGTGCCAGCAGTTCCCCCCGGGAGCAGTTCTTC.

This clone was observed a handful of times. The chain links TRBV7-9 to TRBJ2-7, with 8 bases lining up with TRBD2. J lost 1 base, V lost 10 bases, and 15 bases had no gene match. This CDR3 contains 16 residues. Germline CDR1 reads SEHNR; CDR2 reads FQNEAQ (reference sequence). This CDR3 is CAIHGWVSGASYEQYF. The CDR3 DNA follows: TGTGCCATCCACGGTTGGGTTAGCGGGGCTTCCTACGAGCAGTACTTC.

V and J are TRBV28 and TRBJ2-5; 8 bases line up with TRBD2. V shed 5 bases and J 5 bases; nucleotides not matched to a gene: 13. The CDR3 is made up of 16 amino acids. Germline V gives CDR1 MDHEN, CDR2 SYDVKM. CDR3 in amino acids: CASSPALGGAFETQYF. For the CDR3, the DNA is TGTGCCAGCAGTCCCGCCCTCGGGGGGGCCTTTGAGACCCAGTACTTC.

V is TRBV5-1 and J is TRBJ1-4, with 7 bases matching TRBD1. V lost 0 bases to trimming and J lost 8 bases; unmatched junction nucleotides: 10. Germline CDR1 reads SGHRS; CDR2 reads YFSETQ. There are 16 residues in the CDR3. DNA for the CDR3: TGCGCCAGCAGCTTGGGCCAACAGGGGTCAAGGGAAAAACTGTTTTTT. Its protein product is CASSLGQQGSREKLFF.

CDR3 bases: TGTGCCAGCAGCGTAGGGGCCTCGACGGGGGGGCGAGAGACCCAGTACTTC. As protein: CASSVGASTGGRETQYF. This sequence joins TRBV9 and TRBJ2-5; 8 bases are shared with TRBD2. The V segment lost 0 bases and the J segment 4 bases; nucleotides outside the gene matches: 11. Looked up from germline, CDR1 is SGDLS and CDR2 is YYNGEE. CDR3 size: 17 residues.

The chain is built from TRBV18 and TRBJ1-1; perhaps TRBD1 as D (5 bases). Germline V gene lookup returns CDR1 KGHSH and CDR2 LQKENI. CDR3 length equals 14 residues. Trimming took off 1 base at V and 11 bases at J, with 17 bases between the two ends. The CDR3: CASSPRSVAGDAFF. The CDR3 DNA follows: TGTGCCAGCTCACCACGTTCCGTTGCGGGGGATGCTTTCTTT.